The 13 T cell receptor beta chains below were found in one sample sequenced in a study of identical twins. MiXCR, run by TCRdb on the 5' RACE reads, gives a single entry per CDR3 protein. The table shows roughly 490,000 distinct CDR3 sequences, with over 11% occurring only once. This sample also appeared in a second study, on yellow fever vaccine responses in identical twins.

Specimen: CD4+ T cells sorted from blood. The source of these receptors is a woman aged 18-30 years in good health.

The chain uses TRBV30 and TRBJ2-7; 10 bases match TRBD1. Germline CDR1 GTSNPN, CDR2 SVGIG (reference sequence). The CDR3 has 12 residues. V gave up 7 bases and J gave up 3 bases; unmatched junction bases: 3. The CDR3 DNA reads TGTGCCTCGGGACAGGGGATCTACGAGCAGTACTTC. Amino acids: CASGQGIYEQYF.

In this sample, this clonotype turned up a few times. The chain combines TRBV7-3 with TRBJ2-5; 8 bases fit TRBD2. The germline CDR1 and CDR2 sequences are SGHTA and FQGTGA. The CDR3 covers 16 residues. V lost 0 bases to trimming and J lost 5 bases; unmatched junction nucleotides: 8. The CDR3 DNA sequence: TGTGCCAGCAGCTTAACGGGACGGGGGGGCGAGGAGACCCAGTACTTC. It specifies CASSLTGRGGEETQYF.

The chain carries TRBV18 and TRBJ2-3; D perhaps matches TRBD2 (6 bases). The CDR3 runs to 15 residues. From germline, CDR1 is KGHSH and CDR2 LQKENI. Trimming shortened V by 1 base and J by 4 bases, and 12 bases separated the two germline ends. CDR3 nucleotide sequence: TGTGCCAGCTCACCACGCGCAGGAGGGGCAGATACGCAGTATTTT. Amino acid sequence: CASSPRAGGADTQYF.

The table lists this clonotype with many counts. The genes are TRBV24-1 and TRBJ2-3, with a tentative D call TRBD2 (6 bases). The CDR3 runs 15 residues. Per germline, CDR1 KGHDR and CDR2 SFDVKD. The V gene lost 3 bases and the J gene lost 0 bases, with 9 bases spanning the gap. The CDR3 sequence: CATSDAGTSTDTQYF. DNA of the CDR3: TGTGCCACCAGTGATGCCGGGACTAGCACAGATACGCAGTATTTT.

The genes are TRBV20-1 and TRBJ1-5; the D gene is possibly TRBD1 (6 bases). CDR3 length equals 17 residues. V lost 0 bases to trimming and J lost 4 bases, with 19 bases between them. Germline CDR1 is DFQATT and CDR2 is SNEGSKA (reference sequence). The CDR3 loop is CSARDPSGGQKNQPQHF. CDR3 nucleotides: TGCAGTGCTAGAGATCCGAGCGGGGGACAAAAAAATCAGCCCCAGCATTTT.

This clonotype was counted only a few times. This chain joins TRBV25-1 and TRBJ2-1, with TRBD2 matching over 7 bases. The germline gives CDR1 MGHDK, CDR2 SYGVNS. V was pared by 6 bases and J by 5 bases, with 4 bases of the junction left unmatched. CDR3 length: 13 residues. The CDR3 sequence is CASRAGINNEQFF. For the CDR3, the DNA is TGTGCCAGCAGAGCGGGAATAAACAATGAGCAGTTCTTC.

This clonotype has a handful of counts. This chain joins TRBV5-1 and TRBJ2-7, with D possibly TRBD1 on 5 matching bases. CDR3 size: 15 residues. V was trimmed by 5 bases and J by 0 bases, leaving 15 bases between them. Germline V gene data show CDR1 as SGHRS and CDR2 as YFSETQ. For the CDR3, the DNA is TGCGCCAGCAGGGGTGGAACAGGTCCCTCCTACGAGCAGTACTTC. It specifies CASRGGTGPSYEQYF.

This clonotype has only a few counts. V gene TRBV2 combines with J gene TRBJ1-6; 7 nucleotides match TRBD1. The CDR3 is 13 residues long. The V gene's germline CDR1 is SNHLY and CDR2 FYNNEI. CDR3 coding DNA: TGTGCTACGTCCGGGGACAGTTATTTACCCCTCCACTTT. It codes for CATSGDSYLPLHF.

The rearrangement uses TRBV27 and TRBJ2-1; 9 positions agree with TRBD2. The germline V gene has CDR1 MNHEY and CDR2 SMNVEV (reference sequence). The CDR3 covers 14 residues. Trimming took 8 bases from V and 5 from J; bases not matched to a gene: 7. The CDR3 loop reads CASRREGLNNEQFF. The CDR3 region has the DNA TGTGCCAGCCGGCGGGAGGGGTTGAACAATGAGCAGTTCTTC.

This clonotype was picked up a small number of times. The V call is TRBV27, the J call TRBJ2-3; TRBD2 matches at 12 bases. V lost 5 bases and J lost 2; bases outside the gene matches: 5. CDR1 is MNHEY, CDR2 SMNVEV, per germline (reference sequence). This CDR3 spans 16 amino acids. As DNA, the CDR3 is TGTGCCAGCAGTGTTCTAGCGGGGGGGTACACAGATACGCAGTATTTT. Translation: CASSVLAGGYTDTQYF.

The gene calls are TRBV7-9 and TRBJ2-1; a possible D gene is TRBD1 (6 bases). This CDR3 spans 11 amino acids. Germline V gene sequence: CDR1 SEHNR, CDR2 FQNEAQ (reference sequence). V was shortened by 5 bases and J by 15 bases, with 14 bases between the two germline ends. CDR3 in DNA: TGTGCCAGCAGCAGACAGGTGCCCTTGTTCTTC. Translated: CASSRQVPLFF.

This clonotype has just a few counts. The chain has TRBV11-2 and TRBJ2-7; TRBD2 matches 7 bases. Germline CDR1 is SGHAT and CDR2 is FQNNGV. CDR3 length equals 16 residues. V dropped 5 bases and J dropped 0; count of bases not matched to a gene: 10. This CDR3 is CASSPGGGDSSYEQYF. The CDR3, as DNA: TGTGCCAGCAGCCCCGGTGGGGGGGATTCCTCCTACGAGCAGTACTTC.

This chain links TRBV7-3 with TRBJ2-3; 9 bases match TRBD1. The germline V gene has CDR1 SGHTA and CDR2 FQGTGA. J gave up 13 bases and V 5 bases, and 10 bases lay outside the gene matches. The CDR3 is made up of 13 amino acids. The CDR3 bases are TGTGCCAGCAGCATCAAACAGGGGGCATCGAAGTATTTT. It encodes CASSIKQGASKYF.